The entry below gives a single T cell receptor beta chain sequence along with its context. Its antigen is currently not known. No base-level quality is on record; no much larger clone is a single base apart. V and J are trimmed by 3 bases and 0 bases, and the gene matches miss 6 bases of the junction. Taken from the germline V gene, the CDR1 and CDR2 loops are SGHTA and FQGNSA. The CDR3 contains 16 residues, cysteine and phenylalanine counted. Of all the DNA, just the CDR3 is kept, 48 bases in frame from base 1. The sample is drawn from a study of blood T cell repertoires in COVID-19 (dated by TCRdb to 2019 to 2021). About the full investigation: Samples from collaborators originated in the United States, Italy and Spain and spanned both the acute and convalescent phases of COVID-19. The material from the prospective study consisted of cDNA or gDNA derived from T cells, B-cell-depleted T cells, or PBMCs. Deeply sampled blood TCRbeta repertoires from subjects exposed to, actively infected with, or recovered from COVID-19 were included in the dataset. The repertoires were released in a freely available public database meant as a resource for research on the immune response to SARS-CoV-2. The samples were drawn from two sources: the first 160 participants of the ongoing ImmuneRACE study, and 1,254 subjects contributed by 6 global collaborators. Nearly every sample came with metadata listing a de-identified subject ID, COVID-19 status, age in years and sex. HLA class I and class II types, where available, came from metadata supplied by the sample provider rather than from assay-based typing. The investigation overall reported the following: Clinical and demographic metadata were provided uncurated, with the amount varying by source and participant.

The immunoSEQ Assay, a bias-controlled multiplex PCR, was used to amplify TCRbeta CDR3 regions from genomic DNA. In the paper's pipeline: Within the assay, amplification of reference gene primers was used to estimate how many nucleated cells each sample contained. Sequence reads were collapsed and filtered to measure the absolute abundance of every unique TCRbeta CDR3 rearrangement. For each sample, productive Simpson clonality was calculated as the square root of Simpson's diversity index across productive rearrangements. Here the immuneACCESS table is served through TCRdb, limited to in-frame sequences with V and J called. Missing clones are a known gap in these copies; in checked studies unresolved V genes cover under half, and the rest lacks a known reason. V and J calls and clone size follow that table, whereas D and trimming were derived from the DNA. The sample table records around 60,000 clones; around 90% of these occur just once. Around 8.3% of the sample rests with the top ten.

Each collaborating institution followed its own protocols to collect whole blood in K2EDTA tubes. For TCRbeta analysis, collaborators shipped samples as frozen whole blood, isolated PBMCs, or DNA extracted from either of those sample types. Recombination connected TRBV7-2 to TRBJ2-7, and 9 junction bases match TRBD2. The clonotype originates from a human donor with active COVID-19. The donor label of this sample is uncertain. Sequenced material: peripheral blood. The DNA sequence reads TGTGCCAGCAGCTTCCCCCTAGCGGGAAGCTCCTACGAGCAGTACTTC. This yields the protein CASSFPLAGSSYEQYF.